This TCR beta chain derives from a study of regulatory and conventional T cells in RAG deficiency. General study findings and limits: Omenn CD25-high CD127-low cells may be activated cells, not true Tregs. Other subsets showed 8.5 to 10-fold reductions, but Treg unique TCR beta sequences fell roughly 93-fold in these patients.

Genomic DNA came from blood conventional CD4+ T cells gated CD25-low CD127-high. Repertoires were generated with immunoSEQ multiplex PCR, while TCRdb's copy carries only in-frame clones and drops some. The sample comprises more than 40,000 clones, 75% to 90% of which are singletons, and 0.4% to 0.55% rests with the top ten. As to this clone: What it binds is not known.

Trimming cost V 4 bases and J 10 bases, with 8 bases left between them. The CDR3 is made up of 11 amino acids. Germline V gene sequence: CDR1 MNHEY, CDR2 SMNVEV (reference sequence). This sample was also put to use in a study of regulatory T cells. From that report: The primer mix had 52 TRBV and 13 TRBJ primers.

The TCR originated in a human donor in good health. Sequenced input: CD4+ effector T cells sorted from blood. The rearrangement uses TRBV27 and TRBJ1-5; D remains unclear. CDR3 amino acids: CASSSNGPQHF. CDR3 nucleotides: TGTGCCAGCAGTTCCAACGGTCCCCAGCATTTT.